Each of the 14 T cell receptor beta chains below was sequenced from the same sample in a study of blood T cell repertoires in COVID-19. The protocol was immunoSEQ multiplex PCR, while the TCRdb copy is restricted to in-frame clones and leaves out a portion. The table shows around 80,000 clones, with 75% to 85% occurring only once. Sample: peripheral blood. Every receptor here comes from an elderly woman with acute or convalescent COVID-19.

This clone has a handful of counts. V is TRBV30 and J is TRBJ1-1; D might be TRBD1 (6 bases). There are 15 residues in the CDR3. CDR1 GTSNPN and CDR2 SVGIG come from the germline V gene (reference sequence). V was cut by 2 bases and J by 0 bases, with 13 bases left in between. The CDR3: CAWSRGGWMNTEAFF. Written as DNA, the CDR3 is TGTGCCTGGAGTCGAGGGGGATGGATGAACACTGAAGCTTTCTTT.

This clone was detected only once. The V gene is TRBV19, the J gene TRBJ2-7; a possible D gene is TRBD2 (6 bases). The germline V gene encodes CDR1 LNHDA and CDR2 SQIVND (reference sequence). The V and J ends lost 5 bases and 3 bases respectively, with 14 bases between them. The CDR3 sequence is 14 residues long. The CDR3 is CASSVAGTGYEQYF. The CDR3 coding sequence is TGTGCCAGTAGTGTGGCCGGGACTGGCTACGAGCAGTACTTC.

CDR3 sequence (DNA): TGTGCCAGTAGTTCTTACAGGGGGAGGACTGAAGCTTTCTTT. Translated, it gives CASSSYRGRTEAFF. The chain is built from TRBV19 and TRBJ1-1; 8 nucleotides line up with TRBD1. The CDR3 is 14 amino acids. The germline CDR1 and CDR2 sequences are LNHDA and SQIVND (reference sequence). The J segment lost 5 bases and the V segment lost 5 bases, leaving 7 bases of the junction unmatched.

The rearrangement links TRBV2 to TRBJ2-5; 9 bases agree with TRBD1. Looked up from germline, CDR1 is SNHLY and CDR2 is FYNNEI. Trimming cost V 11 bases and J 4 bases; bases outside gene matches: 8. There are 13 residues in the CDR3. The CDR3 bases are TGTGCCGGAGGGGGACAGGGAGGAGAGACCCAGTACTTC. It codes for CAGGGQGGETQYF.

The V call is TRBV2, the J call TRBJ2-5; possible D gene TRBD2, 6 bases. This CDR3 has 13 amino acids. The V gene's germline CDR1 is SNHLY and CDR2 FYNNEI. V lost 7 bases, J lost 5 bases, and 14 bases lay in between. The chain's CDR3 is CASTSERGETQYF. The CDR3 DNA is TGTGCCAGCACTAGCGAGCGCGGGGAGACCCAGTACTTC.

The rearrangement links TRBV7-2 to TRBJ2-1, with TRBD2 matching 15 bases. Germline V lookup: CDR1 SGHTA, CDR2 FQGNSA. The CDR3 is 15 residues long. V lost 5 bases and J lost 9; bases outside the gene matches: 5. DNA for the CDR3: TGTGCCAGCAGCCCGGGACTAGCGGGAGGAGGTGAGCAGTTCTTC. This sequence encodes CASSPGLAGGGEQFF.

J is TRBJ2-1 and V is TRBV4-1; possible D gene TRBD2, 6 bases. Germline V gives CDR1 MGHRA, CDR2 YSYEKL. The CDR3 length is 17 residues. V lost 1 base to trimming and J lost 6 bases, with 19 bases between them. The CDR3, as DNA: TGCGCCAGCAGCCAAGCGATGACCGGGACTCCTTTCAATGAGCAGTTCTTC. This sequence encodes CASSQAMTGTPFNEQFF.

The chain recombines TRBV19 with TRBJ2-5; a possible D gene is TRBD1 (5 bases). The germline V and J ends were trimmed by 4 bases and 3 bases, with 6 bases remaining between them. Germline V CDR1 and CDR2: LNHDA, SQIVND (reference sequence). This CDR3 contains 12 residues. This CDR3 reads CASSRGEETQYF. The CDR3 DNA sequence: TGTGCCAGTAGTAGGGGCGAAGAGACCCAGTACTTC.

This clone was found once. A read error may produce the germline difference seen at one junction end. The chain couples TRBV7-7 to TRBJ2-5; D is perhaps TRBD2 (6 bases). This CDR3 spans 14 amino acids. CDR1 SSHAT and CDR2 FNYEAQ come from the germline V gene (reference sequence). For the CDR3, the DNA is TGTGCTAGCAGTAGCGGACTAAGCCAAGAGACCCAGTACTTC. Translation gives CASSSGLSQETQYF.

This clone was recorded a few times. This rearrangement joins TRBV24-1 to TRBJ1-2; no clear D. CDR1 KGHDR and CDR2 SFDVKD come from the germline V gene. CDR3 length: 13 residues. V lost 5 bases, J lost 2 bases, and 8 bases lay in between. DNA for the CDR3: TGTGCCACCAGTGCCGGCAGGAACTATGGCTACACCTTC. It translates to CATSAGRNYGYTF.

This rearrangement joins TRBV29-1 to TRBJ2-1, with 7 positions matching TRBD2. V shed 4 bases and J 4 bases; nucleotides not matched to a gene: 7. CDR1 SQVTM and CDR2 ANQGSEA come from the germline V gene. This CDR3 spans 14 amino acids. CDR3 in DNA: TGCAGCGTTGCCGGGCGGGGGTCTTACAATGAGCAGTTCTTC. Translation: CSVAGRGSYNEQFF.

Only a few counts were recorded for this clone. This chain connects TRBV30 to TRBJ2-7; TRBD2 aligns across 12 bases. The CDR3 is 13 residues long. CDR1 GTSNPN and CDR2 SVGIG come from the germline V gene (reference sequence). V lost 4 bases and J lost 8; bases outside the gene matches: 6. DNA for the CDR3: TGTGCCTGGACTAGCGGGAGGGGAGATCAGCAGTACTTC. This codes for CAWTSGRGDQQYF.

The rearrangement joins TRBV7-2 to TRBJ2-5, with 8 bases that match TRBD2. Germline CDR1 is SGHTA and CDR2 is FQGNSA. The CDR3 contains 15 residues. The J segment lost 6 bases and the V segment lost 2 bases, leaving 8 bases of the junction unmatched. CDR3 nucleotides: TGTGCCAGCAGCTTACCAGCGGGAGTATTGAAGACCCAGTACTTC. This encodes CASSLPAGVLKTQYF.

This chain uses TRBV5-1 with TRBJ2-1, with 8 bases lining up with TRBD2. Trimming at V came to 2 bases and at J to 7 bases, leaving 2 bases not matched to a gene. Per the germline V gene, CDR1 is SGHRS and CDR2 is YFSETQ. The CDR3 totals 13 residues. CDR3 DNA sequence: TGCGCCAGCAGCTTATCTAGCGGGAATGAGCAGTTCTTC. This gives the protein CASSLSSGNEQFF.